Listed below are T cell receptor beta chains from one sample, sequenced in a study of patients and donors after allogeneic stem cell transplantation. From the RT-PCR reads, TCRdb called clonotypes with MiXCR, one entry per CDR3 protein. This repertoire shows 410,000 or so distinct CDR3 sequences, more than 15% found once; its top ten account for less than 8.5%. The sequencing sample was made of blood, either unsorted or a sorted T cell fraction (not recorded which). These TCRs come from a human donor who was either an allogeneic HSCT recipient or a stem cell or donor lymphocyte infusion donor (not recorded which). It is not recorded whose cells these are; they may come from a transplant donor. CDR3s include the opening cysteine and the closing phenylalanine or tryptophan. A D gene is named only where the DNA matches it firmly. Part of the rows lack a size; the others show once, few, many or a class for expanded clones.

d_call: .; j_call: TRBJ2-5; clone_size: .; v_call: TRBV29-1; cdr3_nt: TGCAGTTCTGCGCGGTCAGCTCAAGAGACCCAGTACTTC; cdr3_aa: CSSARSAQETQYF
d_call: TRBD2; j_call: TRBJ2-3; clone_size: .; v_call: TRBV7-2; cdr3_nt: TGTGCCAGCAGGTTAAGGGCGGGGGGACCGGATACGCAGTATTTT; cdr3_aa: CASRLRAGGPDTQYF
d_call: .; j_call: TRBJ2-7; clone_size: .; v_call: TRBV5-6; cdr3_nt: TGTGCCAGCACCCGGTGGGCGGCTTACTTCTACGAGCAGTACTTC; cdr3_aa: CASTRWAAYFYEQYF
d_call: .; j_call: TRBJ1-2; clone_size: .; v_call: TRBV11-2; cdr3_nt: TGTGCCAGCAGCTCAGGGCCGGTCCACACCTTC; cdr3_aa: CASSSGPVHTF
d_call: .; j_call: TRBJ1-2; clone_size: few; v_call: TRBV4-3; cdr3_nt: TGCGCCAGCAGCCAAGATCCTTGGTTGGGCAACTATGGCTACACCTTC; cdr3_aa: CASSQDPWLGNYGYTF
d_call: TRBD1; j_call: TRBJ2-7; clone_size: few; v_call: TRBV2; cdr3_nt: TGTGCCAGCAGCCTGACAGGGACCTTCTACGAGCAGTACTTC; cdr3_aa: CASSLTGTFYEQYF
d_call: .; j_call: TRBJ2-1; clone_size: few; v_call: TRBV4-3; cdr3_nt: TGCGCCAGCAGCCAGTCACAGGCTAATTACAATGAGCAGTTCTTC; cdr3_aa: CASSQSQANYNEQFF
d_call: TRBD2; j_call: TRBJ2-4; clone_size: few; v_call: TRBV20-1; cdr3_nt: TGCAGTGCTACCGAAGGGAGCGGGGGGGCCCAGCTAGCCAAAAACATTCAGTACTTC; cdr3_aa: CSATEGSGGAQLAKNIQYF
d_call: TRBD2; j_call: TRBJ2-5; clone_size: .; v_call: TRBV3-1; cdr3_nt: TGTGCCAGCAGCCCGATCTGGGGGGGATCTGGAGAGACCCAGTACTTC; cdr3_aa: CASSPIWGGSGETQYF
d_call: .; j_call: TRBJ2-5; clone_size: .; v_call: TRBV7-2; cdr3_nt: TGTGCCAGCAGCTCCGAAGGGGAGACCCAGTACTTC; cdr3_aa: CASSSEGETQYF
d_call: .; j_call: TRBJ1-5; clone_size: many; v_call: TRBV12-3/TRBV12-4; cdr3_nt: TGTGCCAGCAGTCTCCGGGACATAAATCAGCCCCAGCATTTT; cdr3_aa: CASSLRDINQPQHF
d_call: .; j_call: TRBJ2-3; clone_size: few; v_call: TRBV29-1; cdr3_nt: TGCAGCGTTGGTAAGAATGTGGCAGATACGCAGTATTTT; cdr3_aa: CSVGKNVADTQYF
d_call: .; j_call: TRBJ2-7; clone_size: .; v_call: TRBV7-2; cdr3_nt: TGTGCCAGCAGCCTATTCGAACGGCCATCCTACGAGCAGTACTTC; cdr3_aa: CASSLFERPSYEQYF
d_call: .; j_call: TRBJ2-7; clone_size: few; v_call: TRBV2; cdr3_nt: TGTGCCAGCAGTGAAATTGGCGGGGGCCTAAGGAACTCCTACGAGCAGTACTTC; cdr3_aa: CASSEIGGGLRNSYEQYF
d_call: .; j_call: TRBJ2-7; clone_size: few; v_call: TRBV20-1; cdr3_nt: TGCAGTGCTAGTTTCGGTGCCGACGAGCAGTACTTC; cdr3_aa: CSASFGADEQYF
d_call: .; j_call: TRBJ1-1; clone_size: few; v_call: TRBV15; cdr3_nt: TGTGCCACCAGCAGAGATCTTCTGGGACCCGATACTGAAGCTTTCTTT; cdr3_aa: CATSRDLLGPDTEAFF
d_call: TRBD1; j_call: TRBJ1-3; clone_size: many; v_call: TRBV9; cdr3_nt: TGTGCCAGCAGCGAAGACAGGGATCGCGGAAACACCATATATTTT; cdr3_aa: CASSEDRDRGNTIYF
d_call: .; j_call: TRBJ1-6; clone_size: few; v_call: TRBV11-1; cdr3_nt: TGTGCCAGCAGCTTAGTGGCGGATCCTACCCTCCACTTT; cdr3_aa: CASSLVADPTLHF